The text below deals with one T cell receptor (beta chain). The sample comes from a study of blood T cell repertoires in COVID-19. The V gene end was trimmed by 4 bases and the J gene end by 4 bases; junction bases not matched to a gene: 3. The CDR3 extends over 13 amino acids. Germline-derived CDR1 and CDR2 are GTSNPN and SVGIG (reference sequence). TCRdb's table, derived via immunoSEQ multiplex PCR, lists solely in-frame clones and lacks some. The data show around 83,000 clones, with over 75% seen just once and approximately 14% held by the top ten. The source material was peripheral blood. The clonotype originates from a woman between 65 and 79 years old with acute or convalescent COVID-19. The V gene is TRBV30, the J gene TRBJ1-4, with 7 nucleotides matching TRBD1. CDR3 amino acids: CAWTGTVNEKLFF. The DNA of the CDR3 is TGTGCCTGGACCGGGACAGTTAATGAAAAACTGTTTTTT.